This TCR beta chain comes out of a study of tumor-infiltrating lymphocytes in primary liver carcinoma. Co-extracted RNA and DNA came from about 20-30 mg of unsorted bulk tissue. CDR3 length: 14 amino acids. The germline gives CDR1 SGHNT, CDR2 YENEEA. The researchers produced TCR beta cDNA from around 0.5 ug total RNA with a constant-region primer. Each TCR beta library was derived from three nested multiplex PCR rounds that employed slightly modified ARM-PCR. Each of the first two PCR rounds ran nine to ten cycles with TRBV1-TRBV30 forward and C-beta reverse primers. TCRdb fed the multiplex PCR reads into MiXCR, producing one record per CDR3 protein. The sample yields roughly 120,000 distinct CDR3 sequences, around two thirds seen once. For this clonotype: At one of its ends the junction is not consistent with the germline gene, which may arise from a read error.

This chain uses TRBV11-3 with TRBJ2-2; TRBD1 might be the D (6 bases). The sequencing sample was made of liver tumor tissue from sampling region 1. Documented subset: tumor region T1, superior pole. This clonotype originated in a woman aged 55-69 years with primary liver carcinoma and hepatitis B virus infection. The CDR3 here is CAGRGTSATGELFF. In DNA, the CDR3 is TGTGCCGGCAGGGGAACTAGTGCGACAGGGGAGCTGTTTTTT.